Listed here is a single TCR beta chain. TCRdb's copy holds only in-frame clones and misses some; the assay was immunoSEQ multiplex PCR. The repertoire includes roughly 150,000 clones, about nine tenths of them detected once, and approximately 13% sits in the top ten. This sample is part of a study of radiation and T cells in renal cell carcinoma. The wider study: Nephrectomy followed 15 Gy stereotactic body radiation by 4 weeks.

Time point given: blood 2 weeks post-SBRT. Regarding treatment: 15 Gy SBRT to primary tumor, nephrectomy 4 weeks later. Germline loops: CDR1 SGHVS, CDR2 FQNEAQ. The CDR3 is made up of 16 amino acids. With 2 bases clipped from V and 5 bases from J, the junction kept 6 bases outside the gene matches. The sequence derives from a woman between 50 and 59 years old with renal cell carcinoma. V and J are TRBV7-8 and TRBJ2-5, with TRBD2 matching over 12 bases. The sequencing here drew on blood, taken from a patient whose treatment included radiotherapy and nephrectomy. Here the CDR3 reads CASSLSLAGGQETQYF. Written as DNA, the CDR3 is TGTGCCAGCAGCTTAAGCCTAGCGGGGGGGCAGGAGACCCAGTACTTC.